Listed below are T cell receptor beta chains from one sample, sequenced in a study of post-analysis software for immune sequencing data. MiXCR, applied by TCRdb to the PCR reads, yields one record per CDR3 protein. The repertoire holds under 200,000 distinct CDR3 sequences, with around 36% as singletons. The material sequenced was blood, taken after autologous hematopoietic stem cell transplantation. The receptors shown here come from a girl aged 10 to 17 with multiple sclerosis. The CDR3 runs from the conserved cysteine through the conserved F or W. The D gene is left open where the match is weak. Rows may omit the clone size; those that give it use once, few, many or a size class.

cdr3_aa	cdr3_nt	v_call	j_call	clone_size	d_call
CSASRTVRVQETQYF	TGCAGTGCTAGCAGAACGGTCAGGGTTCAGGAGACCCAGTACTTC	TRBV20-1	TRBJ2-5	.	.
CASSGSPRGSDTEAFF	TGTGCCAGCAGCGGGTCCCCCAGGGGGTCGGACACTGAAGCTTTCTTT	TRBV7-9	TRBJ1-1	few	TRBD1
CASSEGAPHGSPLHF	TGTGCCAGCAGTGAGGGGGCCCCCCATGGTTCACCCCTCCACTTT	TRBV6-1	TRBJ1-6	.	.
CAWSSSGDQPQHF	TGTGCCTGGAGCTCATCCGGAGATCAGCCCCAGCATTTT	TRBV30	TRBJ1-5	few	.
CASSHDRGQYEQYF	TGTGCCAGCAGCCATGACAGGGGGCAATACGAGCAGTACTTC	TRBV14	TRBJ2-7	few	TRBD1
CASSDSTSGEQFF	TGTGCCAGCAGTGACTCGACTAGCGGTGAGCAGTTCTTC	TRBV6-4	TRBJ2-1	many	TRBD2
CASSRVPTNNEQFF	TGTGCCAGCTCCCGGGTTCCGACCAACAATGAGCAGTTCTTC	TRBV6-5	TRBJ2-1	few	.
CASSEAGSNQPQHF	TGTGCCAGCAGTGAAGCAGGGAGCAATCAGCCCCAGCATTTT	TRBV6-1	TRBJ1-5	.	.
CASSQDSFSGELFF	TGCGCCAGCAGCCAAGATTCATTCTCCGGGGAGCTGTTTTTT	TRBV4-1	TRBJ2-2	.	.
CASSPPGPPGRKLFF	TGTGCCAGCAGTCCTCCCGGGCCCCCAGGGCGAAAACTGTTTTTT	TRBV12-3/TRBV12-4	TRBJ1-4	.	.
CASSLAALPGVRDTEAFF	TGTGCCAGCAGCTTAGCCGCTTTGCCCGGGGTGAGGGACACTGAAGCTTTCTTT	TRBV7-8	TRBJ1-1	.	.
CASSFLGVTKNIQYF	TGTGCCAGCAGCTTCCTCGGGGTAACCAAAAACATTCAGTACTTC	TRBV5-6	TRBJ2-4	few	.
CASSGRGYPTDTQYF	TGTGCCAGCAGCGGCAGGGGTTACCCCACAGATACGCAGTATTTT	TRBV27	TRBJ2-3	.	.
CASSQGSSYNSPLHF	TGTGCCAGCAGCCAAGGGAGCTCCTATAATTCACCCCTCCACTTT	TRBV27	TRBJ1-6	few	.
CASSQDRPGLAGVIDTQYF	TGTGCCAGCAGCCAAGATCGCCCGGGACTAGCGGGAGTGATAGATACGCAGTATTTT	TRBV3-1	TRBJ2-3	few	TRBD2
CSADGSLNEQFF	TGCAGCGCCGACGGGAGTCTCAATGAGCAGTTCTTC	TRBV29-1	TRBJ2-1	few	.
CASSSGREAEETQYF	TGTGCCAGCAGTTCTGGCAGGGAAGCAGAAGAGACCCAGTACTTC	TRBV12-3/TRBV12-4	TRBJ2-5	.	.
CASLPGGDAGILYNEQFF	TGTGCCAGCCTACCCGGGGGGGATGCGGGCATACTCTACAATGAGCAGTTCTTC	TRBV4-1	TRBJ2-1	few	TRBD2
CASSPGTGTSSEQFF	TGTGCCAGCAGCCCCGGGACAGGTACTTCTAGTGAGCAGTTCTTC	TRBV12-3/TRBV12-4	TRBJ2-1	few	TRBD1
CASSLPPRFGYEQYF	TGTGCCAGCAGTTTGCCCCCTCGGTTCGGCTACGAGCAGTACTTC	TRBV28	TRBJ2-7	.	.
CASSSQGADLSTDTQYF	TGTGCCAGCAGCTCCCAAGGAGCGGACCTTAGCACAGATACGCAGTATTTT	TRBV7-2	TRBJ2-3	.	.
CASSQGRPYEQYF	TGTGCCAGCAGCCAAGGGCGGCCCTACGAGCAGTACTTC	TRBV27	TRBJ2-7	few	.
CASSLGAGSSTGELFF	TGTGCCAGCAGTTTAGGGGCAGGGAGTAGCACCGGGGAGCTGTTTTTT	TRBV12-3/TRBV12-4	TRBJ2-2	few	.
CASSYKTEYQETQYF	TGTGCCAGCAGCTATAAGACTGAGTACCAAGAGACCCAGTACTTC	TRBV7-9	TRBJ2-5	medium-sized	.